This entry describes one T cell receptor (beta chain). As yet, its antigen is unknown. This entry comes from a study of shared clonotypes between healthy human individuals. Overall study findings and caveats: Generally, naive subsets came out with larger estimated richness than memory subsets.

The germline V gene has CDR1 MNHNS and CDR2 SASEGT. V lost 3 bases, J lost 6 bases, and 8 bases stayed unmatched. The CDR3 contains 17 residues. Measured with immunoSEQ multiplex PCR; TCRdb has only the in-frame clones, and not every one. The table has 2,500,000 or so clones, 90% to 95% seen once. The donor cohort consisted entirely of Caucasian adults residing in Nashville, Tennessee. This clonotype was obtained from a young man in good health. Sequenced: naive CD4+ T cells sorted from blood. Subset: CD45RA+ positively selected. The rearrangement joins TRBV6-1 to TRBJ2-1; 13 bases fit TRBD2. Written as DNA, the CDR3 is TGTGCCAGCAGTGAGGGACTAGCGGGAATCGGAGGCAATGAGCAGTTCTTC. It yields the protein CASSEGLAGIGGNEQFF.